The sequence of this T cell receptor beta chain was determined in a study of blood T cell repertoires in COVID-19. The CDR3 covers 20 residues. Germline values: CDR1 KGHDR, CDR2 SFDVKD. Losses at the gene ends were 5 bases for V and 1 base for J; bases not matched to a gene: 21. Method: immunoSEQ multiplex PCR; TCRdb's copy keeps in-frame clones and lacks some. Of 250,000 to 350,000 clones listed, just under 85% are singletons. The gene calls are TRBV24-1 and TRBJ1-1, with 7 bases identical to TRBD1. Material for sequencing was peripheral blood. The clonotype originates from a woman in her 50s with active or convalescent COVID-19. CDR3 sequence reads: CATSVLWEKGQSIANTEAFF. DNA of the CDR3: TGTGCCACCAGTGTTTTATGGGAAAAGGGACAGAGCATAGCGAACACTGAAGCTTTCTTT.